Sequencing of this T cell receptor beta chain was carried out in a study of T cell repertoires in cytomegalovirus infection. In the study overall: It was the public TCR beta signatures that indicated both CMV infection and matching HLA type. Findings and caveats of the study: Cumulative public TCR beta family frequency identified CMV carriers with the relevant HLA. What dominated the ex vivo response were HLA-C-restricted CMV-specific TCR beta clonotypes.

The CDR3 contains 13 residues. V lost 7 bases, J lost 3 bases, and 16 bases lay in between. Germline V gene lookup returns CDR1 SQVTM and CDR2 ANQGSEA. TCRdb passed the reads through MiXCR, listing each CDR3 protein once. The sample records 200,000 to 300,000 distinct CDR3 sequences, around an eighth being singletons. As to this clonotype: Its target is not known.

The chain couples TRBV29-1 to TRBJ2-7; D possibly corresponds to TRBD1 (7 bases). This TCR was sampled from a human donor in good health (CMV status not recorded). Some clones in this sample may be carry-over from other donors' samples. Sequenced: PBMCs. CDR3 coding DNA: TGCAGCGCTGCTCGACAGGGACTCTACGAGCAGTACTTC. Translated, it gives CSAARQGLYEQYF.